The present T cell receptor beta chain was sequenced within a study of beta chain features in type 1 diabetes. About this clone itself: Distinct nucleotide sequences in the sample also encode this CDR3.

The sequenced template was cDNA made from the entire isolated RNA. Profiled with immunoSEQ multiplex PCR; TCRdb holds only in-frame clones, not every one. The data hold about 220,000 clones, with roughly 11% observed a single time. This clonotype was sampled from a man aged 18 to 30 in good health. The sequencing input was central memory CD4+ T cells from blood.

The CDR3 here is CAWSVSSYEQYF. DNA of the CDR3: TGTGCCTGGAGTGTTTCTTCCTACGAGCAGTACTTC. The chain has TRBV30 and TRBJ2-7; D is ambiguous. Germline V gene lookup returns CDR1 GTSNPN and CDR2 SVGIG (reference sequence). Between the trimmed V and J ends, which lost 0 bases and 1 base, there was a span of 4 bases. This CDR3 has 12 residues.